These 3 T cell receptor beta chains came from one sample sequenced in a study of graft-versus-host responses after intestinal transplantation. Profiled with immunoSEQ multiplex PCR; TCRdb holds only in-frame clones, not every one. The sample has 50,000 or so clones, over 80% seen once; the top ten hold approximately 6%. This specimen consisted of PBMCs, obtained 750 to 850 days after a first intestinal transplant, on the day of a second. These receptors all stem from a human patient who received an intestinal transplant, so some T cells may come from the graft donor.

The chain carries TRBV19 and TRBJ2-7, with 8 bases lining up with TRBD1. Germline V gives CDR1 LNHDA, CDR2 SQIVND (reference sequence). CDR3 length: 15 residues. Losses at the gene ends were 1 base for V and 3 bases for J; bases not matched to a gene: 5. CDR3 nucleotides: TGTGCCAGTAGTATAGGGACAGGGCCAAGCTACGAGCAGTACTTC. Its translation is CASSIGTGPSYEQYF.

The V call is TRBV6-5, the J call TRBJ2-1; D may be TRBD1 or TRBD2 (5 bases each). The V gene's germline CDR1 is MNHEY and CDR2 SVGAGI. This CDR3 has 15 amino acids. V was cut by 5 bases and J by 6 bases, with 17 bases left in between. CDR3 bases: TGTGCCAGCAGTCTCGGGACCACCCCCCGCAATGAGCAGTTCTTC. This codes for CASSLGTTPRNEQFF.

This sequence joins TRBV7-8 and TRBJ2-5; D not resolved. V dropped 1 base and J dropped 3 bases, with 9 bases sitting between them. The CDR3 is made up of 14 amino acids. Per germline, CDR1 SGHVS and CDR2 FQNEAQ. CDR3 nucleotide sequence: TGTGCCAGCAGCTTAGATCCGGGCGAAGAGACCCAGTACTTC. Translating it yields CASSLDPGEETQYF.